The rows below give T cell receptor beta chains drawn from one sample of a study of blood T cells in healthy people across ages. One entry per CDR3 protein, called by TCRdb with MiXCR from the 5' RACE reads. Of around 1,600,000 distinct CDR3 sequences in the sample, roughly 43% are singletons; the top ten hold about 4%. The sequenced sample was blood. The source of these receptors is a woman under 30 in good health. CDR3s include the opening cysteine and the closing phenylalanine or tryptophan. D genes are given only for firm matches. Where a row states a size, it is once, few, many or the class of an expanded clone; other rows omit it.

d_gene	v_gene	j_gene	abundance	CDR3nt	CDR3aa
NA	TRBV3-1	TRBJ1-2	NA	TGTGCCAGCAGCCAACTGACGAGGGATGGCTACACCTTC	CASSQLTRDGYTF
NA	TRBV14	TRBJ2-1	NA	TGTGCCAGCAGCCCGACGGGGCTAGAGCTGTATGAGCAGTTCTTC	CASSPTGLELYEQFF
NA	TRBV6-1	TRBJ2-7	NA	TGTGCCAGCGTTATAAGAAGCGTCGACTCCTACGAGCAGTACTTC	CASVIRSVDSYEQYF
TRBD1	TRBV29-1	TRBJ2-3	NA	TGCAGCGTTGGGACAGGGGCGGTCACAGATACGCAGTATTTT	CSVGTGAVTDTQYF
NA	TRBV4-3	TRBJ2-1	few	TGCGCCAGCAGCCAAATACATGGAGTGAGCTCCTACAATGAGCAGTTCTTC	CASSQIHGVSSYNEQFF
TRBD1	TRBV12-3/TRBV12-4	TRBJ1-2	NA	TGTGCCAGCGGAGGTGCTATAGGGACAGGCAACTATGGCTACACCTTC	CASGGAIGTGNYGYTF
NA	TRBV7-2	TRBJ1-2	NA	TGTGCCAGCAGCTCGACCACTGACTATGGCTACACCTTC	CASSSTTDYGYTF
NA	TRBV7-8	TRBJ1-1	NA	TGTGCCAGCAGCTTAGCTATAGGGCGGAACACTGAAGCTTTCTTT	CASSLAIGRNTEAFF
TRBD2	TRBV20-1	TRBJ2-7	few	TGCAGTGCTATAGTAGCGGGCGCTCTCTACGAGCAGTACTTC	CSAIVAGALYEQYF
NA	TRBV6-2/TRBV6-3	TRBJ2-3	few	TGTGCCAGCAGCCCAATGGCGAAGGAGGATACGCAGTATTTT	CASSPMAKEDTQYF
TRBD1	TRBV12-3/TRBV12-4	TRBJ1-5	NA	TGTGCCAGCAGTTCGTGGACAGGGTATAGCAATCAGCCCCAGCATTTT	CASSSWTGYSNQPQHF
TRBD1	TRBV28	TRBJ2-4	once	TGTGCCAGCAGATCAGGGGGCTCAGCCAAAAACATTCAGTACTTC	CASRSGGSAKNIQYF
NA	TRBV6-5	TRBJ1-5	NA	TGTGCCAGCGGGTTCAGGGACCAGCCCCAGCATTTT	CASGFRDQPQHF
TRBD2	TRBV4-1	TRBJ2-3	NA	TGCGCCAGCAGCCCGCCGGGGGGTAGCACAGATACGCAGTATTTT	CASSPPGGSTDTQYF
TRBD2	TRBV27	TRBJ2-7	NA	TGTGCCAGCAGTCCCCACGGACTAGCCGACGAGGACAATGAGCAGTACTTC	CASSPHGLADEDNEQYF
NA	TRBV12-3/TRBV12-4	TRBJ1-2	many	TGTGCCAGCAGGGACAGCCTCTATGGCTACACCTTC	CASRDSLYGYTF
TRBD1	TRBV19	TRBJ2-7	NA	TGTGCCAGTAGACCCGGGACAGGGCTCGACGAGCAGTACTTC	CASRPGTGLDEQYF
TRBD2	TRBV10-3	TRBJ2-7	NA	TGTGCCATAGGGACTAGCGGGAATTATGAGCAGTACTTC	CAIGTSGNYEQYF
TRBD1	TRBV12-3/TRBV12-4	TRBJ1-1	NA	TGTGCCACCCGACAGGGTAGAACTGAAGCTTTCTTT	CATRQGRTEAFF
NA	TRBV2	TRBJ2-1	few	TGTGCCAGCAGTGAGAGGGGGGTCTACAATGAGCAGTTCTTC	CASSERGVYNEQFF
TRBD2	TRBV3-1	TRBJ2-7	NA	TGTGCCAGCAGGAAAACTAGCGAGTCCTACGAGCAGTACTTC	CASRKTSESYEQYF
TRBD1	TRBV7-9	TRBJ2-5	few	TGTGCCAGCAGCGGATTGACAGGGGTCCACGAGACCCAGTACTTC	CASSGLTGVHETQYF
NA	TRBV20-1	TRBJ2-5	NA	TGCAGTGCTTATTCCGGGACGGAGGATTGGGCCCAAGAGACCCAGTACTTC	CSAYSGTEDWAQETQYF
NA	TRBV11-2	TRBJ1-1	NA	TGTGCCAGCAGACCCGCCAGGGATCGGACTGAAGCTTTCTTT	CASRPARDRTEAFF
TRBD1	TRBV7-2	TRBJ2-7	NA	TGTGCCAGCAGCTTCAACACCTGGACAGGCGAGCAGTACTTC	CASSFNTWTGEQYF
NA	TRBV20-1	TRBJ2-3	NA	TGCAGTGCTAGATTGGACTCAATCACAGATACGCAGTATTTT	CSARLDSITDTQYF
TRBD2	TRBV30	TRBJ2-3	NA	TGTGCCAGGGGACTAGCGGGAGATACGCAGTATTTT	CARGLAGDTQYF
NA	TRBV7-2	TRBJ2-7	NA	TGTGCCAGCAGCTTAGCGGCGACGTACAATGAGCAGTACTTC	CASSLAATYNEQYF
NA	TRBV7-8	TRBJ2-7	many	TGTGCCAGCAGCTTAAGAGGTGACGGCCCCTACGAGCAGTACTTC	CASSLRGDGPYEQYF
TRBD2	TRBV5-1	TRBJ2-1	NA	TGCGCCAGCAGCTTAACTAGCGGACAAAGGGGAAATGAGCAGTTCTTC	CASSLTSGQRGNEQFF
NA	TRBV24-1	TRBJ2-1	NA	TGTGCCACCAGTCGAAGGTCCCAGTTCTTC	CATSRRSQFF
NA	TRBV28	TRBJ1-6	NA	TGTGCCAGCACCCTCGTTAGCTCCTATAATTCACCCCTCCACTTT	CASTLVSSYNSPLHF
TRBD1	TRBV20-1	TRBJ2-5	NA	TGCAGTGCTAGAGACCCTCAGGGGGTTGCGACCCAGTACTTC	CSARDPQGVATQYF
NA	TRBV4-3	TRBJ2-2	few	TGCGCCAGCAGCCAAGATCGAATCGGGGAGCTGTTTTTT	CASSQDRIGELFF
NA	TRBV14	TRBJ2-1	NA	TGTGCCAGCACTCCGTATAGCTCCTACAATGAGCAGTTCTTC	CASTPYSSYNEQFF
TRBD2	TRBV7-2	TRBJ2-1	NA	TGTGCCAGCAGGTTTGATCCGGGGGGGGACAATGAGCAGTTCTTC	CASRFDPGGDNEQFF
NA	TRBV6-1	TRBJ1-5	NA	TGTGCCAGCAGCCCCGACTATAGCAATCAGCCCCAGCATTTT	CASSPDYSNQPQHF
TRBD1	TRBV5-1	TRBJ2-7	NA	TGCGCCAGCAGCTATTTAACAGGGGGCAGTCAGTACGAGCAGTACTTC	CASSYLTGGSQYEQYF
NA	TRBV11-1	TRBJ2-7	NA	TGTGCCAGCAGCACTTATCCTACAGGATCAGCCTCCTACGAGCAGTACTTC	CASSTYPTGSASYEQYF